The 21 T cell receptor beta chains below all came from one sample that was sequenced in a study of blood T cell repertoires in COVID-19. The method was immunoSEQ multiplex PCR; TCRdb's version includes in-frame clones alone and lacks a portion of them. The sample records 170,000 or so clones, 85% to 90% being singletons. The specimen was peripheral blood. The receptors derive from a man aged 40-49 years with active or convalescent COVID-19.

The chain combines TRBV4-1 with TRBJ1-4; weak D call: TRBD1 (6 bases). CDR3 length equals 16 residues. Per the germline V gene, CDR1 is MGHRA and CDR2 is YSYEKL. Trimming removed 1 base at V and 0 bases at J, with 9 bases between. The CDR3 sequence is CASSQVGAATNEKLFF. The CDR3, as DNA: TGCGCCAGCAGCCAAGTGGGGGCCGCAACTAATGAAAAACTGTTTTTT.

This chain uses TRBV28 with TRBJ2-7; a possible D gene is TRBD1 (6 bases). Germline V gives CDR1 MDHEN, CDR2 SYDVKM. The CDR3 covers 13 residues. The V end was cut by 1 base, the J end by 2 bases, with 6 bases between. The CDR3 DNA sequence: TGTGCCAGCAGTTTATCAGGGGCCTACGAGCAGTACTTC. Translation gives CASSLSGAYEQYF.

The chain recombines TRBV6-5 with TRBJ1-1; a weak D match, TRBD1 (5 bases). There are 13 residues in the CDR3. V was cut by 6 bases and J by 3 bases, with 11 bases left in between. Germline V gene sequence: CDR1 MNHEY, CDR2 SVGAGI. The CDR3 spells CASRSGGDTEAFF. CDR3 nucleotide sequence: TGTGCCAGCAGGTCGGGAGGGGACACTGAAGCTTTCTTT.

The sample holds one count of this clone. This chain connects TRBV19 to TRBJ2-5, with D perhaps TRBD1 (6 bases). The CDR3 length is 20 residues. CDR1 is LNHDA, CDR2 SQIVND, per germline (reference sequence). Trimming cost V 3 bases and J 3 bases, with 29 bases left between them. The CDR3 loop is CASSISPISPRRTEKETQYF. CDR3 nucleotide sequence: TGTGCCAGTAGTATCTCCCCCATCTCCCCTCGACGGACAGAAAAAGAGACCCAGTACTTC.

The rearrangement uses TRBV9 and TRBJ2-3, with 7 nucleotides matching TRBD2. V gave up 3 bases and J gave up 1 base; unmatched junction bases: 2. Germline V gene data show CDR1 as SGDLS and CDR2 as YYNGEE. This CDR3 is built from 14 residues. The CDR3 spells CASSASGGTDTQYF. In nucleotides, the CDR3 is TGTGCCAGCAGCGCGAGCGGGGGCACAGATACGCAGTATTTT.

The chain links TRBV5-1 to TRBJ1-4, with a weak D call TRBD1 (5 bases). The CDR3 is 15 amino acids. Trimming pared 4 bases from V and 0 bases from J, leaving 10 bases between. The V gene's germline CDR1 is SGHRS and CDR2 YFSETQ. The CDR3 nucleotides are TGCGCCAGCAGCCGACAGAGAGCAACTAATGAAAAACTGTTTTTT. Translation: CASSRQRATNEKLFF.

This clone was seen just once. Other DNA sequences in the sample encode the same CDR3. This chain uses TRBV18 with TRBJ1-1, with unresolved D. The V and J ends lost 3 bases and 6 bases respectively, with 8 bases between them. CDR3 length equals 12 residues. The V gene's germline CDR1 is KGHSH and CDR2 LQKENI. CDR3: CASSPEGAEAFF. The CDR3 bases are TGTGCCAGCTCACCTGAGGGAGCTGAAGCTTTCTTT.

The chain has TRBV14 and TRBJ2-1, with 11 bases that match TRBD2. This CDR3 spans 17 amino acids. Germline values: CDR1 SGHDN, CDR2 FVKESK. V lost 0 bases, J lost 11 bases, and 12 bases stayed unmatched. The CDR3 DNA reads TGTGCCAGCAGCCAAGATCCGACGGCTAGCGGGGGGTTTAAGCAGTTCTTC. Protein product: CASSQDPTASGGFKQFF.

The chain links TRBV9 to TRBJ1-4; 8 bases align to TRBD1. Germline CDR1 SGDLS, CDR2 YYNGEE. Trimming cost V 0 bases and J 7 bases; bases outside gene matches: 2. This CDR3 has 14 residues. As DNA, the CDR3 is TGTGCCAGCAGCGTAGCAGGACAGGGTGAAAAACTGTTTTTT. This gives the protein CASSVAGQGEKLFF.

Turning to this clone: This specimen includes other DNA sequences encoding the same CDR3. The gene calls are TRBV12-3 or TRBV12-4 and TRBJ2-1; TRBD1 matches at 8 bases. The J segment lost 9 bases and the V segment lost 7 bases, leaving 5 bases of the junction unmatched. The CDR3 spans 12 residues. The CDR3 sequence is CASTPDRGEQFF. DNA of the CDR3: TGTGCCAGCACCCCCGACAGGGGTGAGCAGTTCTTC.

The V and J genes are TRBV7-9 and TRBJ2-7, with 7 nucleotides matching TRBD1. The V and J ends lost 5 bases and 1 base, in that order; junction bases with no gene match: 5. Looked up from germline, CDR1 is SEHNR and CDR2 is FQNEAQ (reference sequence). This CDR3 region has 14 residues. CDR3 sequence (DNA): TGTGCCAGCAGCGAGGGGACAGCTTCCTACGAGCAGTACTTC. Amino acids: CASSEGTASYEQYF.

The CDR3 loop is CASSQGDSISGANVLTF. DNA for the CDR3: TGTGCCAGCAGCCAAGGGGACAGCATCTCTGGGGCCAACGTCCTGACTTTC. The V gene is TRBV3-1 (or the pseudogene TRBV3-2), the J gene TRBJ2-6; 7 bases line up with TRBD1. In germline, CDR1 is LGHDT, CDR2 YNNKEL (reference sequence). Trimming at V came to 1 base and at J to 0 bases, leaving 3 bases not matched to a gene. The CDR3 is 17 amino acids.

The J gene is TRBJ2-6, the V gene TRBV5-4; the D is unclear. Trimming took off 0 bases at V and 0 bases at J, with 7 bases between the two ends. Per germline, CDR1 SGHNT and CDR2 YYREEE (reference sequence). CDR3 size: 16 residues. CDR3 bases: TGTGCCAGCAGCTTGGGAGCTTCCTCTGGGGCCAACGTCCTGACTTTC. Encoded protein: CASSLGASSGANVLTF. Full variable domain (remainder filled in from reference TRBV5-4 and TRBJ2-6): ETGVTQSPTHLIKTRGQQVTLRCSSQSGHNTVSWYQQALGQGPQFIFQYYREEENGRGNFPPRFSGLQFPNYSSELNVNALELDDSALYLCASSLGASSGANVLTFGAGSRLTVL.

V usage is TRBV6-6 and J usage is TRBJ1-4, with 7 bases fitting TRBD1. In germline, CDR1 is MNHNY, CDR2 SVGAGI (reference sequence). The V segment lost 8 bases and the J segment 5 bases; nucleotides outside the gene matches: 14. There are 16 residues in the CDR3. As DNA, the CDR3 is TGTGCCAGCCACCGGAGTCCCGGGACAGAAAATGAAAAACTGTTTTTT. Translating it yields CASHRSPGTENEKLFF.

This clone was observed a few times. The chain links TRBV3-1 (or the pseudogene TRBV3-2) to TRBJ1-5; 8 positions match TRBD1. There are 14 residues in the CDR3. CDR1 and CDR2 (germline): LGHDT, YNNKEL (reference sequence). The J segment lost 2 bases and the V segment lost 5 bases, leaving 2 bases of the junction unmatched. For the CDR3, the DNA is TGTGCCAGCAGCTCGGACAGGGGCAATCAGCCCCAGCATTTT. Translated: CASSSDRGNQPQHF.

This rearrangement joins TRBV5-6 to TRBJ1-5, with 8 bases fitting TRBD1. Trimming cost V 3 bases and J 3 bases; bases outside gene matches: 5. Germline V gene lookup returns CDR1 SGHDT and CDR2 YYEEEE. The CDR3 totals 15 residues. Here the CDR3 DNA reads TGTGCCAGCAGCTGGGGGACAGGCGACAATCAGCCCCAGCATTTT. Translated, it gives CASSWGTGDNQPQHF.

J is TRBJ2-1 and V is TRBV19; D gene uncertain. The germline V gene encodes CDR1 LNHDA and CDR2 SQIVND (reference sequence). The CDR3 runs 16 residues. Trimming pared 3 bases from V and 0 bases from J, leaving 12 bases between. DNA of the CDR3: TGTGCCAGTAGTATTGGCGGTTATAGCTCCTACAATGAGCAGTTCTTC. Its protein is CASSIGGYSSYNEQFF.

This clone has a handful of counts. The CDR3 bases are TGTGCCTGGAGTGTACAGGGAGGGAATTCACCCCTCCACTTT. Translation gives CAWSVQGGNSPLHF. The chain combines TRBV30 with TRBJ1-6, with D maybe TRBD1 (6 bases). This CDR3 has 14 amino acids. Germline V gives CDR1 GTSNPN, CDR2 SVGIG (reference sequence). V was shortened by 0 bases and J by 7 bases, with 10 bases between the two germline ends.

The V and J genes are TRBV24-1 and TRBJ1-1; D is possibly TRBD1 (6 bases). The CDR3 spans 14 residues. The V end was cut by 0 bases, the J end by 7 bases, with 11 bases between. Germline CDR1 reads KGHDR; CDR2 reads SFDVKD. The CDR3 reads CATSDLTTGLEAFF. In DNA form, the CDR3 reads TGTGCCACCAGTGATTTGACAACAGGGCTTGAAGCTTTCTTT.

V is TRBV28 and J is TRBJ2-4; TRBD1 is a possible D gene (6 bases). Germline V gene lookup returns CDR1 MDHEN and CDR2 SYDVKM. The V end lost 10 bases, the J end lost 0 bases, and 13 bases lay between the germline ends. This CDR3 region has 14 residues. For the CDR3, the DNA is TGTGCCACCCTCACAGGGCTAGCCAAAAACATTCAGTACTTC. It specifies CATLTGLAKNIQYF.

The rearrangement uses TRBV9 and TRBJ2-3; 9 nucleotides match TRBD2. The CDR3 contains 15 residues. Germline CDR1 and CDR2: SGDLS and YYNGEE. J was trimmed by 5 bases and V by 5 bases; bases with no gene match: 9. The CDR3 region has the DNA TGTGCCAGCAGGGGAGGGACTAGCTCGGTAGATACGCAGTATTTT. This sequence encodes CASRGGTSSVDTQYF.